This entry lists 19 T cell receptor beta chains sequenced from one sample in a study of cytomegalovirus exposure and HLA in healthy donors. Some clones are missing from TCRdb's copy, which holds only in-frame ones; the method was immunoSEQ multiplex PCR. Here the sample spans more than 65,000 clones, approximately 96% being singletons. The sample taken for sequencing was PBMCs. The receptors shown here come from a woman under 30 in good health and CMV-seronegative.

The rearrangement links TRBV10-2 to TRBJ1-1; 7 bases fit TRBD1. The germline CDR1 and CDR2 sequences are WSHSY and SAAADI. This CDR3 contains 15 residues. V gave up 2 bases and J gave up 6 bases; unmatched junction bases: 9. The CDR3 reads CASSETPGQPPEAFF. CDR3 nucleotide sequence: TGCGCCAGCAGTGAGACCCCGGGACAGCCTCCTGAAGCTTTCTTT.

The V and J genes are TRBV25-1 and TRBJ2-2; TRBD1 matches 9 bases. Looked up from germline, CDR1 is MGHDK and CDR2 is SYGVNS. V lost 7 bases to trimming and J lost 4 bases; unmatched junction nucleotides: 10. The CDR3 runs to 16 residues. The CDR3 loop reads CASTRTSGQGTGELFF. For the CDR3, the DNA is TGTGCCAGCACTCGAACTTCGGGACAGGGCACCGGGGAGCTGTTTTTT.

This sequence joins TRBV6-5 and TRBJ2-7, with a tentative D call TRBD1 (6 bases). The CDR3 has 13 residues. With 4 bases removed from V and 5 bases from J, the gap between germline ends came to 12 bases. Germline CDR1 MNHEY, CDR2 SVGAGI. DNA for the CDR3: TGTGCCAGCAGTTTACAGGGTTGGCACGAGCAGTACTTC. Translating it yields CASSLQGWHEQYF.

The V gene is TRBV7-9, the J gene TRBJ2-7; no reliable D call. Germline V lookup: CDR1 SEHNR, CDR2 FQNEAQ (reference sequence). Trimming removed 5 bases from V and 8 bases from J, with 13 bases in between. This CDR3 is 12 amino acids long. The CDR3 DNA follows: TGTGCCAGCAGCCCACAGACGGTACAGCAGTACTTC. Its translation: CASSPQTVQQYF.

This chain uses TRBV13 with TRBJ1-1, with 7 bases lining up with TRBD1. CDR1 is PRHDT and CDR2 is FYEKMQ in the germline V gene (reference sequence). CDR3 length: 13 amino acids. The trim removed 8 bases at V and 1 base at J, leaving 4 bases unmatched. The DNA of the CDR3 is TGTGCCAGCGAGGACAGGTGGAACACTGAAGCTTTCTTT. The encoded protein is CASEDRWNTEAFF.

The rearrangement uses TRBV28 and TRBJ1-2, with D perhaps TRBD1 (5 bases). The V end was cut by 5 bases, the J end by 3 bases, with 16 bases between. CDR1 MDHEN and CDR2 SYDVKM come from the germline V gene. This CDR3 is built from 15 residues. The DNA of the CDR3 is TGTGCCAGCAGTGAGCTGCGTGGGGCGGACTATGGCTACACCTTC. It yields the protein CASSELRGADYGYTF.

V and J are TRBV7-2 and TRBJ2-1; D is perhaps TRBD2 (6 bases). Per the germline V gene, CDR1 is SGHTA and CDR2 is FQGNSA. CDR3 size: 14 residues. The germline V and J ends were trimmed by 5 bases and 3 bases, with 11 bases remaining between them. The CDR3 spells CASSRPGGYNEQFF. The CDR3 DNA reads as TGTGCCAGCAGCCGCCCCGGGGGCTACAATGAGCAGTTCTTC.

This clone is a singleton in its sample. In DNA, the CDR3 is TGTGCCAGCAGCTCCCAGGGACAGTGGTACGAGCAGTACTTC. This gives the protein CASSSQGQWYEQYF. The chain combines TRBV28 with TRBJ2-7; 7 bases agree with TRBD1. After removal of 6 bases from V and 4 bases from J, the junction contained 9 bases not matched to a gene. Looked up from germline, CDR1 is MDHEN and CDR2 is SYDVKM. The CDR3 contains 14 residues.

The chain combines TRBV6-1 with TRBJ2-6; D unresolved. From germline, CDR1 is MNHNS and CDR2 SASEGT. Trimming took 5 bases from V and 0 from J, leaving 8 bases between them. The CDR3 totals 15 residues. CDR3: CASSPSSSGANVLTF. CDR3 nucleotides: TGTGCCAGCAGTCCATCCAGCTCTGGGGCCAACGTCCTGACTTTC.

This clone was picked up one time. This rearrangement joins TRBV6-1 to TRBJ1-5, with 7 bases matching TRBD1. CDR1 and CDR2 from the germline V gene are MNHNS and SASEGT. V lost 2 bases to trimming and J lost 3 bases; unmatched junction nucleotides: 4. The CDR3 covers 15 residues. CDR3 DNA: TGTGCCAGCAGTGAACTAGGGGGCCCCAATCAGCCCCAGCATTTT. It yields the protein CASSELGGPNQPQHF.

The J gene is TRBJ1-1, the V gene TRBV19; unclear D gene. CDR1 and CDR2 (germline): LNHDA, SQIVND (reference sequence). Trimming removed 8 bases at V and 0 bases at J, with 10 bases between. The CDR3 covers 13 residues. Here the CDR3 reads CASRRELNTEAFF. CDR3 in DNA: TGTGCCAGTCGGAGGGAGCTGAACACTGAAGCTTTCTTT.

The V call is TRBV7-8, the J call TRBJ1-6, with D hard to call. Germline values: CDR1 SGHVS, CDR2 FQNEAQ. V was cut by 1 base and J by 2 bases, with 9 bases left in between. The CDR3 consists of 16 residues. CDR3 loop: CASSLGQEAYNSPLHF. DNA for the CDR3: TGTGCCAGCAGCTTAGGCCAGGAGGCCTATAATTCACCCCTCCACTTT. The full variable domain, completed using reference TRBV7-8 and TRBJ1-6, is GAGVSQSPRYKVAKRGQDVALRCDPISGHVSLFWYQQALGQGPEFLTYFQNEAQLDKSGLPSDRFFAERPEGSVSTLKIQRTQQEDSAVYLCASSLGQEAYNSPLHFGNGTRLTVT.

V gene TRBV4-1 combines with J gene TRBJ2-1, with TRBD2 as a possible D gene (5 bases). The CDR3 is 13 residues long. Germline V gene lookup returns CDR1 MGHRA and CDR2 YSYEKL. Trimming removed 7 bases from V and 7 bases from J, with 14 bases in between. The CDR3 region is CASTAGWRNEQFF. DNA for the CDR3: TGCGCCAGCACCGCGGGTTGGAGAAATGAGCAGTTCTTC.

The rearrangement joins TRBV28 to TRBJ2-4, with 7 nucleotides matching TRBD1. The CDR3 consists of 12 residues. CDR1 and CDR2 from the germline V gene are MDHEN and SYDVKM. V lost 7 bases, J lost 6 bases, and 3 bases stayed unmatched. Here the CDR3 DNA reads TGTGCCAGCACGACAGGGATAAACATTCAGTACTTC. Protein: CASTTGINIQYF.

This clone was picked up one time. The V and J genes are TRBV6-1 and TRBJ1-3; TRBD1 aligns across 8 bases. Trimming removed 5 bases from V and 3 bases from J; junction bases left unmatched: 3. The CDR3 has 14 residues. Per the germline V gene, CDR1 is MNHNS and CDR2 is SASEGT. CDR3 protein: CASSPGGGGNTIYF. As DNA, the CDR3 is TGTGCCAGCAGTCCAGGGGGCGGTGGAAACACCATATATTTT.

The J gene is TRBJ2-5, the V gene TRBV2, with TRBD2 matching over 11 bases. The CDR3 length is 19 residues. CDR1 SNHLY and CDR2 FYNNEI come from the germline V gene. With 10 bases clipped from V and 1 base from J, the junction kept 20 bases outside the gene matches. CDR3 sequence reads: CANYLVDRGLAARQETQYF. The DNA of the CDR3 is TGTGCCAATTACTTAGTGGACAGGGGACTAGCGGCCCGCCAAGAGACCCAGTACTTC. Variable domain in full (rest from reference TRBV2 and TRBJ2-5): EPEVTQTPSHQVTQMGQEVILRCVPISNHLYFYWYRQILGQKVEFLVSFYNNEISEKSEIFDDQFSVERPDGSNFTLKIRSTKLEDSAMYFCANYLVDRGLAARQETQYFGPGTRLLVL.

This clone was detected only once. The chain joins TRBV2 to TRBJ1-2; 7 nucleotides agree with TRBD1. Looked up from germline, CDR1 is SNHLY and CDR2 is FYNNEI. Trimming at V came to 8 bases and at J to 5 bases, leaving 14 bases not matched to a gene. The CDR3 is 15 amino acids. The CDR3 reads CASSGTAPLGYGYTF. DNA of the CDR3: TGTGCCAGCTCCGGGACAGCCCCGCTGGGGTATGGCTACACCTTC.

CDR3 coding DNA: TGTGCCAGCAGGCTCCGAGGACTGAGCTACGAGCAGTACTTC. Translating it yields CASRLRGLSYEQYF. The chain combines TRBV11-2 with TRBJ2-7, with D perhaps TRBD2 (5 bases). Per the germline V gene, CDR1 is SGHAT and CDR2 is FQNNGV. The V end was cut by 6 bases, the J end by 3 bases, with 15 bases between. This CDR3 has 14 amino acids.

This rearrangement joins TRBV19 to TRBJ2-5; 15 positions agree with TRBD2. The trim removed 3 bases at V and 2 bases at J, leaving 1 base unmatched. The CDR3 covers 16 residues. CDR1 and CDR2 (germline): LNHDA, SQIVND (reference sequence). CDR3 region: CASSIGLAGGQETQYF. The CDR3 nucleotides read TGTGCCAGTAGTATCGGACTAGCGGGAGGGCAAGAGACCCAGTACTTC.